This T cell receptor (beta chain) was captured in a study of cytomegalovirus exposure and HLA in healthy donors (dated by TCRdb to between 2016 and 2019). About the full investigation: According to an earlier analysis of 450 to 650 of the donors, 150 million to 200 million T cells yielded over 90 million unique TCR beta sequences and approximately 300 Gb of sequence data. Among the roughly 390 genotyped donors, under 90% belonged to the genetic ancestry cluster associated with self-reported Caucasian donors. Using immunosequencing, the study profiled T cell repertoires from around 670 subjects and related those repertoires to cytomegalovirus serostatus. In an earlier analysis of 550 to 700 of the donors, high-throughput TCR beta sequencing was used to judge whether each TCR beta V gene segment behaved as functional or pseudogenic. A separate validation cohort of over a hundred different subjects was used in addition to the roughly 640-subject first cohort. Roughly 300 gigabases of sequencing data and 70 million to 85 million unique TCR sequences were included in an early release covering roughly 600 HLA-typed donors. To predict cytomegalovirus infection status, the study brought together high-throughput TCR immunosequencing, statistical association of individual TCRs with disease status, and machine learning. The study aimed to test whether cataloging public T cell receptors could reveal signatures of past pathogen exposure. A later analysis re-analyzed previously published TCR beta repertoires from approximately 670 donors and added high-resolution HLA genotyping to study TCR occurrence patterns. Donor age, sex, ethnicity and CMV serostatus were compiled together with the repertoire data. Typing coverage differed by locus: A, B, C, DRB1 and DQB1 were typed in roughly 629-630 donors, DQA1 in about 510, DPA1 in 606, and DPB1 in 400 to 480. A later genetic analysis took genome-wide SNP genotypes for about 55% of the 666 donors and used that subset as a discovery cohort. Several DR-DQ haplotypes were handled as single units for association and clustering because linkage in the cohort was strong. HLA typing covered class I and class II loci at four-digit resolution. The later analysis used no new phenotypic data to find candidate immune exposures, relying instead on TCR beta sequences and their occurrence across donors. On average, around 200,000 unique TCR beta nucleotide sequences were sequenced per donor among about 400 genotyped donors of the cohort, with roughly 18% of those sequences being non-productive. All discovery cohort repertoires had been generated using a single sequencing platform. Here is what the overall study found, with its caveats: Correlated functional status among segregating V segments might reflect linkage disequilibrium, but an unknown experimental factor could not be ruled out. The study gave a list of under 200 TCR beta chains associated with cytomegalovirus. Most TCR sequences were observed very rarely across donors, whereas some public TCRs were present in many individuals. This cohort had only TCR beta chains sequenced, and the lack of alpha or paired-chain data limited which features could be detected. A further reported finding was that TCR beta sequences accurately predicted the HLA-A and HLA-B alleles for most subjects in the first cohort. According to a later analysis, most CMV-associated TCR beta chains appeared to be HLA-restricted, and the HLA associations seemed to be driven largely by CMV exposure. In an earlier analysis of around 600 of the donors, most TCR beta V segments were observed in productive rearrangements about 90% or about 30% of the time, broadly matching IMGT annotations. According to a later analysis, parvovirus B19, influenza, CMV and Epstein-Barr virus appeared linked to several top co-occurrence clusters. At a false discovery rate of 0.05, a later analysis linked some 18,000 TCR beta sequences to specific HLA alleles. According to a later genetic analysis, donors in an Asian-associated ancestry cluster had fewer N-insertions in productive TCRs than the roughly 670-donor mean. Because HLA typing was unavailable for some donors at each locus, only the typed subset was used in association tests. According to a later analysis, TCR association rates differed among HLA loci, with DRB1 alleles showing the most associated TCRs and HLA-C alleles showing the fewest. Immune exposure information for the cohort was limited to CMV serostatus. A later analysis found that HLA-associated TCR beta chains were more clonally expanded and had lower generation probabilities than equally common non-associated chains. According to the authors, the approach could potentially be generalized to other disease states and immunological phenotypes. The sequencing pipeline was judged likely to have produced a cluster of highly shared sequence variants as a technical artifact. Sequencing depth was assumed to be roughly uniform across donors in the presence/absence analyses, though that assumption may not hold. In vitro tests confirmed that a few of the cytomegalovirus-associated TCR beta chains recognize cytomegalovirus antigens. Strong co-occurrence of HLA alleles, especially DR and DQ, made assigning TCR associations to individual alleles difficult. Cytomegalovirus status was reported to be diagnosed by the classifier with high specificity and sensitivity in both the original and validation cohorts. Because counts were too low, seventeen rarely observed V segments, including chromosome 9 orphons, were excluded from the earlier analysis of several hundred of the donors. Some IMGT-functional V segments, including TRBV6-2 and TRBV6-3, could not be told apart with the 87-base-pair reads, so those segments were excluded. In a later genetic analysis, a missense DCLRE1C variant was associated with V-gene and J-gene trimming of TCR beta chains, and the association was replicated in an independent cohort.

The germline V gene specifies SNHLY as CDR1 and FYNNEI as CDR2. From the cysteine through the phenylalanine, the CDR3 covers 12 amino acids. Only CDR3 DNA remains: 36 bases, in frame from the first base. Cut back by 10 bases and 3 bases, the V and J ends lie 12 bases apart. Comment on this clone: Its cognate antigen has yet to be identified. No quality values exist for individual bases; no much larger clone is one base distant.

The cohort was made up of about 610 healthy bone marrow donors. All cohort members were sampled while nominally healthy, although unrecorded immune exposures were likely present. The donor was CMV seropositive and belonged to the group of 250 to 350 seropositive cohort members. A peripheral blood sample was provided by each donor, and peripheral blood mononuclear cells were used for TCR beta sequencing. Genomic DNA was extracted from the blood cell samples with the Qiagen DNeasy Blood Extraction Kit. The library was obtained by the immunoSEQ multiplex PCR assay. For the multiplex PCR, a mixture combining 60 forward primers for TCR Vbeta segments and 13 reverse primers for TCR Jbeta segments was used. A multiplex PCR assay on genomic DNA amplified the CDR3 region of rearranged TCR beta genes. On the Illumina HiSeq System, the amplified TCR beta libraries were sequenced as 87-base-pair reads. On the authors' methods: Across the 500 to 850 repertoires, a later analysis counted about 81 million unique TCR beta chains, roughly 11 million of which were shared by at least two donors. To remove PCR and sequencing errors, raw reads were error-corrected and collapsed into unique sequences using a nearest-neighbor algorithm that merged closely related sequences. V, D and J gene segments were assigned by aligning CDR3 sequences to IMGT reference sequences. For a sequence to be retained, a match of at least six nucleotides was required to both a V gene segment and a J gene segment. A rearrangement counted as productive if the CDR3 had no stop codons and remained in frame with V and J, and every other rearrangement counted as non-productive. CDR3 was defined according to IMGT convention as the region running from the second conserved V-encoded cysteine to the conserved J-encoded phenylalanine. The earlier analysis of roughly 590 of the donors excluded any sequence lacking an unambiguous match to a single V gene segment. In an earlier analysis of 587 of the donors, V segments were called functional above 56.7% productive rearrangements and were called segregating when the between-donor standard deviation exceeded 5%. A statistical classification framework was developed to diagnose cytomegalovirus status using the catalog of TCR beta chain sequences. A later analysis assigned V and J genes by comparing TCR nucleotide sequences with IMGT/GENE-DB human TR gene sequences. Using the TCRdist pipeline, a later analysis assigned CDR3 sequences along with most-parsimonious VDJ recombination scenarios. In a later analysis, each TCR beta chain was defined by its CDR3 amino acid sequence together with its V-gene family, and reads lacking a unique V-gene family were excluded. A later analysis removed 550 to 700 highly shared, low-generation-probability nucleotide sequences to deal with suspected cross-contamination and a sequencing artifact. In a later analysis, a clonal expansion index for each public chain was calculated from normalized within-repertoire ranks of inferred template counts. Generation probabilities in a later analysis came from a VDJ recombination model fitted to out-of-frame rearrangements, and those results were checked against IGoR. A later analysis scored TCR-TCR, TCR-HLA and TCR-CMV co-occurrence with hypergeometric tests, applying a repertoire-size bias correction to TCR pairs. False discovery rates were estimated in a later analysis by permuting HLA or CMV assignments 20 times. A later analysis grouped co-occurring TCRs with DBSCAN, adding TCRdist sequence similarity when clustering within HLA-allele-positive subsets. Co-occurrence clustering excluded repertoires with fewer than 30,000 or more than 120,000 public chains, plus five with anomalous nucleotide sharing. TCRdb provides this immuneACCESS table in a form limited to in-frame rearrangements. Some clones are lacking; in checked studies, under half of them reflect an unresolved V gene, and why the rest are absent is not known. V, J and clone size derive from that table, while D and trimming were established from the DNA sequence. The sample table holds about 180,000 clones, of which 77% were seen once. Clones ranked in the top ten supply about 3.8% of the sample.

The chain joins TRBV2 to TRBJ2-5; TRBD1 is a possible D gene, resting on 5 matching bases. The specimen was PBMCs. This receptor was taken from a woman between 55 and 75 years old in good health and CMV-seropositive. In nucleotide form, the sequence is TGTGCCACCGCCAGGGAAAAAGAGACCCAGTACTTC. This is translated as CATAREKETQYF.